The subject of this entry is one TCR beta chain. As yet, its antigen is unknown. The source of the sample is a study of tumor-infiltrating lymphocytes in glioblastoma multiforme. General study findings and limits: Functional subtype sorting of these T cells was not performed.

Germline V gene lookup returns CDR1 DFQATT and CDR2 SNEGSKA (reference sequence). V shed 7 bases and J 0 bases; nucleotides not matched to a gene: 12. This CDR3 is built from 16 residues. TCR beta libraries were built from RNA through three nested multiplex PCR rounds using modified ARM-PCR. TCRB-specific cDNA synthesis used approximately 0.49 ug of total RNA. These TCRB libraries lack any described unique molecular identifiers. TCRdb used MiXCR to reprocess the multiplex PCR reads, holding one entry per CDR3 protein. Seen here are more than 9,000 distinct CDR3 sequences, 66% observed once, and the top ten hold about 30%.

V and J are TRBV20-1 and TRBJ2-5, with 9 bases aligning to TRBD1. This TCR derives from a male donor with glioblastoma. The sequenced sample was brain tumor tissue. Here the CDR3 DNA reads TGCAGTGATATCCTACCGACAGGGGGGGACCAAGAGACCCAGTACTTC. This encodes CSDILPTGGDQETQYF.